The next 14 T cell receptor beta chains were all read from a single sample in a study of blood T cell repertoires in COVID-19. The assay was immunoSEQ multiplex PCR, and TCRdb's table has in-frame clones only and misses some. The repertoire includes 200,000 to 300,000 clones, roughly four fifths of them detected once, and 1.9% sits in the top ten. Input material: peripheral blood. Receptors were obtained from a woman of 80 years or more with acute or convalescent COVID-19.

V gene TRBV2 combines with J gene TRBJ1-2; D might be TRBD1 (6 bases). CDR3 length: 13 amino acids. Germline assignment: CDR1 SNHLY and CDR2 FYNNEI. Trimming shortened V by 4 bases and J by 5 bases, and 11 bases separated the two germline ends. Written as DNA, the CDR3 is TGTGCCAGCAGTGGGGGCAGGGGATATGGCTACACCTTC. Protein product: CASSGGRGYGYTF.

The chain is built from TRBV2 and TRBJ2-7; 7 nucleotides match TRBD2. Trimming at V came to 4 bases and at J to 0 bases, leaving 3 bases not matched to a gene. Germline-derived CDR1 and CDR2 are SNHLY and FYNNEI. CDR3 length equals 14 residues. The CDR3 region is CASSGLAVSYEQYF. Written as DNA, the CDR3 is TGTGCCAGCAGTGGACTAGCAGTCTCCTACGAGCAGTACTTC. Full variable domain (rest looked up from reference TRBV2 and TRBJ2-7): EPEVTQTPSHQVTQMGQEVILRCVPISNHLYFYWYRQILGQKVEFLVSFYNNEISEKSEIFDDQFSVERPDGSNFTLKIRSTKLEDSAMYFCASSGLAVSYEQYFGPGTRLTVT.

V is TRBV12-1 and J is TRBJ2-4; TRBD2, the table's D call, lacks a check against the DNA. TRBV12-1 represents a pseudogene. The CDR3 consists of 16 residues. CDR3 DNA sequence: TGTGCCAGCAGCTTCTCTAGCAGGCGTCACAAAAACATTCAGTACTTC. It is translated as CASSFSSRRHKNIQYF.

DNA for the CDR3: TGTGCCAGCAGCCCCGTGGGGGCCGAGAATGAAAAACTGTTTTTT. Its translation: CASSPVGAENEKLFF. V is TRBV5-6 and J is TRBJ1-4; perhaps TRBD1 as D (6 bases). The CDR3 runs to 15 residues. Per germline, CDR1 SGHDT and CDR2 YYEEEE. Trimming stripped 4 bases from V and 5 bases from J, with 15 bases between.

This clone was found a few times. Written as DNA, the CDR3 is TGTGCCAGCAGCCCAAACCCGGGACTAGCTCCCCGACGGGAGTTCTTC. This gives the protein CASSPNPGLAPRREFF. The V and J genes are TRBV7-2 and TRBJ2-1, with 9 nucleotides matching TRBD2. The J segment lost 14 bases and the V segment lost 5 bases, leaving 19 bases of the junction unmatched. CDR1 and CDR2 from the germline V gene are SGHTA and FQGNSA. This CDR3 region has 16 residues. The whole variable domain, filled in from reference TRBV7-2 and TRBJ2-1, reads GAGVSQSPSNKVTEKGKDVELRCDPISGHTALYWYRQSLGQGLEFLIYFQGNSAPDKSGLPSDRFSAERTGGSVSTLTIQRTQQEDSAVYLCASSPNPGLAPRREFFGPGTRLTVL.

CDR3 sequence: CASSSGQLNEKLFF. The CDR3 DNA reads TGCGCCAGCAGCTCCGGACAGCTTAATGAAAAACTGTTTTTT. The chain joins TRBV5-1 to TRBJ1-4; D may be TRBD1 (6 bases). Germline CDR1 and CDR2: SGHRS and YFSETQ. V was cut by 3 bases and J by 4 bases, with 10 bases left in between. The CDR3 is 14 residues long.

The chain joins TRBV6-4 to TRBJ2-1; D is ambiguous. The germline V gene encodes CDR1 MRHNA and CDR2 SNTAGT. The CDR3 is 15 amino acids. V lost 3 bases and J 2 bases, leaving 11 bases between the germline ends. The CDR3, as DNA: TGTGCCAGCAGTGAAAGAGGCGGTCCCTACAATGAGCAGTTCTTC. It yields the protein CASSERGGPYNEQFF.

A single count supports this clone. V is TRBV4-3 and J is TRBJ2-7, with TRBD1 identical over 10 bases. Trimming at V came to 0 bases and at J to 3 bases, leaving 5 bases not matched to a gene. The CDR3 covers 16 residues. CDR1 and CDR2 (germline): LGHNA, YSLEER. CDR3 nucleotides: TGCGCCAGCAGCCAAGATTATCGGACAGGGGGCTACGAGCAGTACTTC. It translates to CASSQDYRTGGYEQYF.

The genes are TRBV5-1 and TRBJ1-4; 8 nucleotides agree with TRBD1. With 1 base clipped from V and 6 bases from J, the junction kept 2 bases outside the gene matches. This CDR3 region has 14 residues. Germline lookup yields CDR1 SGHRS and CDR2 YFSETQ. The CDR3 protein is CASSLKQGDEKLFF. As DNA, the CDR3 is TGCGCCAGCAGCTTGAAACAGGGGGATGAAAAACTGTTTTTT. Filled out from reference TRBV5-1 and TRBJ1-4, the complete variable domain reads KAGVTQTPRYLIKTRGQQVTLSCSPISGHRSVSWYQQTPGQGLQFLFEYFSETQRNKGNFPGRFSGRQFSNSRSEMNVSTLELGDSALYLCASSLKQGDEKLFFGSGTQLSVL.

A single count supports this clone. The genes are TRBV27 and TRBJ2-1; 12 bases map to TRBD2. Germline V lookup: CDR1 MNHEY, CDR2 SMNVEV (reference sequence). The CDR3 contains 18 residues. V shed 1 base and J 6 bases; nucleotides not matched to a gene: 10. This CDR3 reads CASSLLSSGRVSRNEQFF. In nucleotides, the CDR3 is TGTGCCAGCAGTTTATTGTCTAGCGGGAGGGTCTCTCGCAATGAGCAGTTCTTC.

The J gene is TRBJ2-4, the V gene TRBV7-8; D might be TRBD2 (5 bases). The V end was cut by 0 bases, the J end by 6 bases, with 9 bases between. Germline V gene sequence: CDR1 SGHVS, CDR2 FQNEAQ. This CDR3 is built from 14 residues. DNA for the CDR3: TGTGCCAGCAGCTTAGCGGGAGTGGGAAACATTCAGTACTTC. This encodes CASSLAGVGNIQYF.

The chain combines TRBV11-2 with TRBJ2-1; TRBD2 matches at 12 bases. The CDR3 length is 14 residues. The germline V gene encodes CDR1 SGHAT and CDR2 FQNNGV. V lost 5 bases and J lost 9; bases outside the gene matches: 5. CDR3 sequence: CASSRTSGVVEQFF. The CDR3 DNA reads as TGTGCCAGCAGCAGGACTAGCGGGGTTGTTGAGCAGTTCTTC. The whole variable domain, filled in from reference TRBV11-2 and TRBJ2-1, reads EAGVAQSPRYKIIEKRQSVAFWCNPISGHATLYWYQQILGQGPKLLIQFQNNGVVDDSQLPKDRFSAERLKGVDSTLKIQPAKLEDSAVYLCASSRTSGVVEQFFGPGTRLTVL.

J is TRBJ1-2 and V is TRBV7-2; TRBD1 might be the D (5 bases). Germline CDR1 is SGHTA and CDR2 is FQGNSA. V lost 6 bases, J lost 7 bases, and 18 bases lay in between. The CDR3 runs to 14 residues. CDR3 amino acids: CASSPSGGNGGYTF. CDR3 bases: TGTGCCAGCAGTCCATCGGGGGGAAACGGTGGCTACACCTTC.

The chain joins TRBV20-1 to TRBJ2-5; the D gene is possibly TRBD2 (6 bases). This CDR3 region has 11 residues. Germline V gene sequence: CDR1 DFQATT, CDR2 SNEGSKA (reference sequence). Trimming cost V 0 bases and J 10 bases, with 9 bases left between them. CDR3 in DNA: TGCAGTGCTAGAGAGGAGGGTAGCCAGTACTTC. Its translation is CSAREEGSQYF.